Shown below are 9 T cell receptor beta chains from a single sample sequenced in a study of blood T cell repertoires in COVID-19. TCRdb's copy holds only in-frame clones and misses some; the assay was immunoSEQ multiplex PCR. Of about 310,000 clones listed, nearly 90% are singletons. The source material was peripheral blood. These receptors were collected from a woman aged 40 to 50 with COVID-19, enrolled during active disease.

This sequence joins TRBV28 and TRBJ1-1; 9 bases are a match to TRBD1. This CDR3 region has 20 residues. The V and J ends lost 6 bases and 1 base, in that order; junction bases with no gene match: 21. Germline CDR1 and CDR2: MDHEN and SYDVKM. The CDR3 region has the DNA TGTGCCAGCAGGCCCCTAACGCGCAGGACAGGGGTGATTAGGAACACTGAAGCTTTCTTT. It codes for CASRPLTRRTGVIRNTEAFF.

The chain recombines TRBV5-1 with TRBJ2-2; D is uncertain. CDR3 length: 14 amino acids. V dropped 2 bases and J dropped 5 bases, with 10 bases sitting between them. Germline CDR1 and CDR2: SGHRS and YFSETQ. DNA of the CDR3: TGCGCCAGCAGCTTCCAGGAAAGGACCGGGGAGCTGTTTTTT. Protein product: CASSFQERTGELFF.

This chain links TRBV30 with TRBJ2-7, with D possibly matching TRBD1 (5 bases). V lost 1 base and J lost 2, with 12 bases in between. The CDR3 length is 14 residues. Per germline, CDR1 GTSNPN and CDR2 SVGIG (reference sequence). The CDR3 protein is CAWSALDTPYEQYF. DNA for the CDR3: TGTGCCTGGAGTGCCCTGGACACACCCTACGAGCAGTACTTC.

The CDR3 coding sequence is TGTGCCAGCAGCTTAAGCGAGGGGAACACTGAAGCTTTCTTT. Translating gives CASSLSEGNTEAFF. The J gene is TRBJ1-1, the V gene TRBV7-9; D gene unclear. The V end lost 2 bases, the J end lost 1 base, and 8 bases lay between the germline ends. CDR1 is SEHNR, CDR2 FQNEAQ, per germline (reference sequence). CDR3 length: 14 amino acids. The full variable domain, rest sourced from reference TRBV7-9 and TRBJ1-1, is DTGVSQNPRHKITKRGQNVTFRCDPISEHNRLYWYRQTLGQGPEFLTYFQNEAQLEKSRLLSDRFSAERPKGSFSTLEIQRTEQGDSAMYLCASSLSEGNTEAFFGQGTRLTVV.

The chain joins TRBV5-1 to TRBJ2-7, with 7 bases identical to TRBD2. This CDR3 is built from 15 residues. V gave up 0 bases and J gave up 5 bases; unmatched junction bases: 8. Per germline, CDR1 SGHRS and CDR2 YFSETQ. CDR3 DNA: TGCGCCAGCAGCTTGGCGGGGGGTATGGGCAACGAGCAGTACTTC. Translation: CASSLAGGMGNEQYF. The full variable domain, with the rest looked up from reference TRBV5-1 and TRBJ2-7, is KAGVTQTPRYLIKTRGQQVTLSCSPISGHRSVSWYQQTPGQGLQFLFEYFSETQRNKGNFPGRFSGRQFSNSRSEMNVSTLELGDSALYLCASSLAGGMGNEQYFGPGTRLTVT.

The V and J genes are TRBV7-2 and TRBJ1-3, with D perhaps TRBD1 (6 bases). V lost 4 bases and J 4 bases, leaving 11 bases between the germline ends. This CDR3 contains 14 residues. The V gene's germline CDR1 is SGHTA and CDR2 FQGNSA. The CDR3 spells CASSYKGDGNTIYF. CDR3 DNA: TGTGCCAGCAGCTATAAGGGGGACGGAAACACCATATATTTT.

The gene calls are TRBV19 and TRBJ1-1, with 7 bases identical to TRBD1. The CDR3 has 17 amino acids. V gave up 3 bases and J gave up 1 base; unmatched junction bases: 11. In germline, CDR1 is LNHDA, CDR2 SQIVND (reference sequence). The CDR3 protein is CASSIIRGLGENTEAFF. DNA for the CDR3: TGTGCCAGTAGTATTATTAGGGGGCTTGGGGAGAACACTGAAGCTTTCTTT.

V and J are TRBV27 and TRBJ1-1; D is unresolved. Germline loops: CDR1 MNHEY, CDR2 SMNVEV (reference sequence). V was cut by 1 base and J by 7 bases, with 13 bases left in between. This CDR3 spans 14 amino acids. CDR3 nucleotides: TGTGCCAGCAGTTTATTAATAGGAGACGGTGAAGCTTTCTTT. The encoded protein is CASSLLIGDGEAFF.

J is TRBJ1-1 and V is TRBV5-5, with unresolved D. The CDR3 consists of 13 residues. Trimming removed 0 bases at V and 1 base at J, with 4 bases between. CDR1 is SGHKS, CDR2 YYEKEE, per germline (reference sequence). CDR3 nucleotide sequence: TGTGCCAGCAGCTTGGCGGGGAACACTGAAGCTTTCTTT. Its protein product is CASSLAGNTEAFF. Combining the CDR3 with reference TRBV5-5 and TRBJ1-1 gives the whole variable domain DAGVTQSPTHLIKTRGQQVTLRCSPISGHKSVSWYQQVLGQGPQFIFQYYEKEERGRGNFPDRFSARQFPNYSSELNVNALLLGDSALYLCASSLAGNTEAFFGQGTRLTVV.